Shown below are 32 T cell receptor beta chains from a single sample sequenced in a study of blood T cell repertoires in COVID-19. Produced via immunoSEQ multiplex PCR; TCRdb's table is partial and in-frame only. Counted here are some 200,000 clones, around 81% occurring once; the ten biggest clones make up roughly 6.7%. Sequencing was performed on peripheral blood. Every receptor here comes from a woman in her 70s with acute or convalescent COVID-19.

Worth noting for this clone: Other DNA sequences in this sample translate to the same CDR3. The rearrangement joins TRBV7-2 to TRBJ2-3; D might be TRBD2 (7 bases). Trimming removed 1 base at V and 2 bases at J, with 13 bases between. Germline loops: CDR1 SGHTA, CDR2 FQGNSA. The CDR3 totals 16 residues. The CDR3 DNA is TGTGCCAGCAGCTTAGTCTTGGGGGGGGCCACAGATACGCAGTATTTT. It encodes CASSLVLGGATDTQYF.

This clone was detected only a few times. CDR3 region: CASSLSSVYTEAFF. The CDR3 DNA reads as TGCGCCAGCAGCTTGAGTAGTGTATACACTGAAGCTTTCTTT. This chain links TRBV5-1 with TRBJ1-1; D is unresolved. Germline V lookup: CDR1 SGHRS, CDR2 YFSETQ. V was pared by 1 base and J by 3 bases, with 10 bases between. The CDR3 spans 14 residues.

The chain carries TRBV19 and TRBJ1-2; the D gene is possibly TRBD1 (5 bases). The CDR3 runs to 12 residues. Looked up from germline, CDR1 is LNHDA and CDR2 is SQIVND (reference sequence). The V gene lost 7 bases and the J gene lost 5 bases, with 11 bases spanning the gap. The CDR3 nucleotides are TGTGCCAGTACTCGGACACCATATGGCTACACCTTC. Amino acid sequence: CASTRTPYGYTF. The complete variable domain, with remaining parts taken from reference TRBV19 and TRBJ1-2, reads DGGITQSPKYLFRKEGQNVTLSCEQNLNHDAMYWYRQDPGQGLRLIYYSQIVNDFQKGDIAEGYSVSREKKESFPLTVTSAQKNPTAFYLCASTRTPYGYTFGSGTRLTVV.

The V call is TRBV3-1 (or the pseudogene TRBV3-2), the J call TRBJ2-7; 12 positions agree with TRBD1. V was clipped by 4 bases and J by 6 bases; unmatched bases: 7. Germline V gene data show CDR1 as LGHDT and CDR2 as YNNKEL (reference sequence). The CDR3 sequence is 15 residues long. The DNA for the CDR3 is TGTGCCAGCAGCCGCACCGGGACAGGGGGCGGCGAGCAGTACTTC. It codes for CASSRTGTGGGEQYF.

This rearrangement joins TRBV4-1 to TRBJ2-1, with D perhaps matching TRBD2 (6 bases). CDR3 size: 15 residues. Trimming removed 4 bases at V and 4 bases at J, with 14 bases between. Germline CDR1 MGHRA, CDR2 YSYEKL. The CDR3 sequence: CASSLAPGLYNEQFF. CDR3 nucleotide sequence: TGCGCCAGCAGCCTCGCCCCGGGACTTTACAATGAGCAGTTCTTC.

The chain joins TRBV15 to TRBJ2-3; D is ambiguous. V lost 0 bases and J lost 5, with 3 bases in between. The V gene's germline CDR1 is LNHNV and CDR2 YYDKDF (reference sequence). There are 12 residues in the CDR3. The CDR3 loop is CATSRDIDTQYF. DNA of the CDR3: TGTGCCACCAGCAGAGATATAGATACGCAGTATTTT.

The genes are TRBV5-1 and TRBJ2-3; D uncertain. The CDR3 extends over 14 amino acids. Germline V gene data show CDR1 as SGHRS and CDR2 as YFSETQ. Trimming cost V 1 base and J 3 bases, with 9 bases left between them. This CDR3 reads CASSLTDWTDTQYF. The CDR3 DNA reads TGCGCCAGCAGCTTGACAGATTGGACAGATACGCAGTATTTT.

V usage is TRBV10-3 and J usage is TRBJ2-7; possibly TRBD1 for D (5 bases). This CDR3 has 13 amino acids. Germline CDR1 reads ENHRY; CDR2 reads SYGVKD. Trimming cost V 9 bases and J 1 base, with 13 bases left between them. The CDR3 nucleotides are TGTGCCATTGGTTTGGCAGGGTCCTACGAGCAGTACTTC. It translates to CAIGLAGSYEQYF.

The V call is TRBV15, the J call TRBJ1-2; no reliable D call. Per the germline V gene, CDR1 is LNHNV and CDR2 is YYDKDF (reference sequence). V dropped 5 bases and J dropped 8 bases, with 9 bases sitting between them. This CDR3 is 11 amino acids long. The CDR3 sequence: CATSPGGGYTF. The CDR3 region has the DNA TGTGCCACCAGCCCAGGTGGGGGCTACACCTTC.

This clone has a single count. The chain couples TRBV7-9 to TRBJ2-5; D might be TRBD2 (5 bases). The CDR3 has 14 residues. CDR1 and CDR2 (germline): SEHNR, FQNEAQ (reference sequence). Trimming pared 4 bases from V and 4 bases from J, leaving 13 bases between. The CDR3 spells CASSSGLVGETQYF. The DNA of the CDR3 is TGTGCCAGCAGCTCAGGACTTGTTGGAGAGACCCAGTACTTC. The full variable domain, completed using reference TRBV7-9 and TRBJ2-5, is DTGVSQNPRHKITKRGQNVTFRCDPISEHNRLYWYRQTLGQGPEFLTYFQNEAQLEKSRLLSDRFSAERPKGSFSTLEIQRTEQGDSAMYLCASSSGLVGETQYFGPGTRLLVL.

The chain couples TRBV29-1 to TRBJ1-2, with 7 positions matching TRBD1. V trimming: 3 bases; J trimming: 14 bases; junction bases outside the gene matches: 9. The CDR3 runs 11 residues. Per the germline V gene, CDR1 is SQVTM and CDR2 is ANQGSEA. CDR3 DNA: TGCAGCGTTGACGGGACAGCGCAAGGTACCTTC. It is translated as CSVDGTAQGTF.

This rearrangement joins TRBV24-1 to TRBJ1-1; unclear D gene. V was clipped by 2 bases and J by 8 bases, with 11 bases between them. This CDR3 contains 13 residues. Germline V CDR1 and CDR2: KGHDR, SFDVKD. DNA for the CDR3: TGTGCCACCAGTGATTATCAGACTAGAGAAGCTTTCTTT. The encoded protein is CATSDYQTREAFF.

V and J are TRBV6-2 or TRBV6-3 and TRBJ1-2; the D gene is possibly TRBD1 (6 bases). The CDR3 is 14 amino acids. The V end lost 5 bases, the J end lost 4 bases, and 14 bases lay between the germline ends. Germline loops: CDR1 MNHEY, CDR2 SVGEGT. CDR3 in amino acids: CASSPTGVTYGYTF. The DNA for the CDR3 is TGTGCCAGCAGTCCGACAGGCGTTACCTATGGCTACACCTTC.

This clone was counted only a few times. CDR3 DNA sequence: TGTGCCAGCAGTTTATTAGCCAATGAGCAGTTCTTC. As protein: CASSLLANEQFF. V usage is TRBV12-3 or TRBV12-4 and J usage is TRBJ2-1; D is unclear. The V end was cut by 2 bases, the J end by 6 bases, with 5 bases between. The CDR3 is 12 amino acids.

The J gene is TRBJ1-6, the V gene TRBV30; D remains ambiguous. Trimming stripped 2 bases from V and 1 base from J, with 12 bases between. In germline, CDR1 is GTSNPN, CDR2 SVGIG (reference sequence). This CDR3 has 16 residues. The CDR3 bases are TGTGCCTGGAGTAAACCCCGGGGATCCTATAATTCACCCCTCCACTTT. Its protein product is CAWSKPRGSYNSPLHF.

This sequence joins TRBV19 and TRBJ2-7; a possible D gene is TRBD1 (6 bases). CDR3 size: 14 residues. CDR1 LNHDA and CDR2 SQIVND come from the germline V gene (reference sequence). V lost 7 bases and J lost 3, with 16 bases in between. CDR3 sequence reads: CASTIRDTFYEQYV. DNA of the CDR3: TGTGCCAGTACCATACGGGACACCTTCTACGAGCAGTACGTC.

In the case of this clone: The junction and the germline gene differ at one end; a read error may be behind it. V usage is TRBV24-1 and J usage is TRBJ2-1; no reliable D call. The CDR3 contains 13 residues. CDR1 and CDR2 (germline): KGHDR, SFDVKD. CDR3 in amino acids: CATSDPGSPRHLF. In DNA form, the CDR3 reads TGTGCCACCAGTGACCCCGGGTCTCCCCGCCACCTCTTC.

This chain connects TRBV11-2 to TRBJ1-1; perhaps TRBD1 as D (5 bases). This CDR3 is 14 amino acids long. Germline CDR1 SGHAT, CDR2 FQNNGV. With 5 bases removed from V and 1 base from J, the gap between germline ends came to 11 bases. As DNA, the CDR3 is TGTGCCAGCAGCCCCCGACAGCAGAACACTGAAGCTTTCTTT. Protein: CASSPRQQNTEAFF. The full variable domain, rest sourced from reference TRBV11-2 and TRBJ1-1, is EAGVAQSPRYKIIEKRQSVAFWCNPISGHATLYWYQQILGQGPKLLIQFQNNGVVDDSQLPKDRFSAERLKGVDSTLKIQPAKLEDSAVYLCASSPRQQNTEAFFGQGTRLTVV.

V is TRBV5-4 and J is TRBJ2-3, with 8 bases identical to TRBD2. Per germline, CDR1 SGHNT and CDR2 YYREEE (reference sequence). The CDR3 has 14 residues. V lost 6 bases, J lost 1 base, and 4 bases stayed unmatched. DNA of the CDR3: TGTGCCAGCAAGCGGCGGGGGGGCACAGATACGCAGTATTTT. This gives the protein CASKRRGGTDTQYF. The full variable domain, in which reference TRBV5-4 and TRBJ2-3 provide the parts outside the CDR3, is ETGVTQSPTHLIKTRGQQVTLRCSSQSGHNTVSWYQQALGQGPQFIFQYYREEENGRGNFPPRFSGLQFPNYSSELNVNALELDDSALYLCASKRRGGTDTQYFGPGTRLTVL.

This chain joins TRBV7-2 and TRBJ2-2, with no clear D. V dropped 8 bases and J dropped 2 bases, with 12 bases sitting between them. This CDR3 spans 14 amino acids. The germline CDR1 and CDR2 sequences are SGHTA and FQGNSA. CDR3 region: CASSLRFNTGELFF. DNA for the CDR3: TGTGCCAGCTCACTACGCTTCAACACCGGGGAGCTGTTTTTT.

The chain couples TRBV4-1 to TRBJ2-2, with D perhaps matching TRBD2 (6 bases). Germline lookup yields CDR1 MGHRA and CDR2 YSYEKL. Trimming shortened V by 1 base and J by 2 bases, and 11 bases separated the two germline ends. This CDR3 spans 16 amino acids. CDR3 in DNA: TGCGCCAGCAGCCAAGGCCCCGGGACTAACACCGGGGAGCTGTTTTTT. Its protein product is CASSQGPGTNTGELFF.

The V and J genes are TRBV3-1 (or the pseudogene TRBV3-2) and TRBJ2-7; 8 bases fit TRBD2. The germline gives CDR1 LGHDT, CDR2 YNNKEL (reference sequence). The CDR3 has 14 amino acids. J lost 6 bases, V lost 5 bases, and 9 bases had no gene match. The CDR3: CASSSAGGVVEQYF. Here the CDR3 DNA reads TGTGCCAGCAGCTCCGCCGGGGGGGTTGTCGAGCAGTACTTC.

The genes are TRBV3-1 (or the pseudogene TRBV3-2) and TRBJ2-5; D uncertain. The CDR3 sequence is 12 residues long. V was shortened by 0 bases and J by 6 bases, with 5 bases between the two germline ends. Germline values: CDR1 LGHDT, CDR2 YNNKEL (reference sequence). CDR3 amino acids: CASSQDVKTQYF. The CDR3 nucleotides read TGTGCCAGCAGCCAAGATGTTAAGACCCAGTACTTC.

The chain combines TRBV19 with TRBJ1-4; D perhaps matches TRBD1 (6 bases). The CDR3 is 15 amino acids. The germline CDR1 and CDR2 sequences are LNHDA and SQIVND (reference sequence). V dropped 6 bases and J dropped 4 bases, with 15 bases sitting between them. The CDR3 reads CASRTGQYNNEKLFF. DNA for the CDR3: TGTGCCAGTAGGACCGGACAGTACAATAATGAAAAACTGTTTTTT.

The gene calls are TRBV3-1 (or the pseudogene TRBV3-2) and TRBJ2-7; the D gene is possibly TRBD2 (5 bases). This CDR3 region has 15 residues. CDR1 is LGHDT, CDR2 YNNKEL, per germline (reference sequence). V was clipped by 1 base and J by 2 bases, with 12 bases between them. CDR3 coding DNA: TGTGCCAGCAGCCAAGGTTCGCTAGCTACCTACGAGCAGTACTTC. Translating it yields CASSQGSLATYEQYF.

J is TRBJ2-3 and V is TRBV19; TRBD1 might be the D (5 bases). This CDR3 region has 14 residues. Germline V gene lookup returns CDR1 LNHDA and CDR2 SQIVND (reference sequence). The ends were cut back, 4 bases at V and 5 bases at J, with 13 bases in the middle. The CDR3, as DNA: TGTGCCAGTAGTAAAAGGGTAAGGGGAGATACGCAGTATTTT. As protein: CASSKRVRGDTQYF.

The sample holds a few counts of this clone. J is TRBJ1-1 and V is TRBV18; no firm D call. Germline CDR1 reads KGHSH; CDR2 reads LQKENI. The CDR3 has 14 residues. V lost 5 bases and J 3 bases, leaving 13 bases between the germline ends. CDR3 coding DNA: TGTGCCAGCTCAACCTCGACCCGGGACACTGAAGCTTTCTTT. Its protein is CASSTSTRDTEAFF.

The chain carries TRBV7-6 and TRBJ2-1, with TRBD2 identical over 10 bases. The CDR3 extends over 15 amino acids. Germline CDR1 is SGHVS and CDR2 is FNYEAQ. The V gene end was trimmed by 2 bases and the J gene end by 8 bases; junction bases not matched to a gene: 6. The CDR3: CASSLTGTSDHEQFF. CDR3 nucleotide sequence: TGTGCCAGCAGCTTAACCGGGACTAGCGACCATGAGCAGTTCTTC.

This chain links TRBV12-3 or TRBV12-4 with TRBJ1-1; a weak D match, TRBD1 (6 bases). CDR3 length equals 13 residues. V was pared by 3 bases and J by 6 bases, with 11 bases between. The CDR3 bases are TGTGCCAGCAGTTTCCTCAGGGGCGCTGAAGCTTTCTTT. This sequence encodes CASSFLRGAEAFF.

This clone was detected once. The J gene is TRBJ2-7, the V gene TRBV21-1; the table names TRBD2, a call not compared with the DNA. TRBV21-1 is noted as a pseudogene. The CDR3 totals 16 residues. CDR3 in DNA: TGTGCCAGCAGCAAAGGACTAGCGGGGGGGAATTACGAGCAGTACTTC. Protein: CASSKGLAGGNYEQYF.

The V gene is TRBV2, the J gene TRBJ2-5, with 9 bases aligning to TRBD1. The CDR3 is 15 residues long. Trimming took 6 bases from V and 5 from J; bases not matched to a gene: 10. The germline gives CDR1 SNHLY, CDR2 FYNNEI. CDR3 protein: CASRAGGQGRETQYF. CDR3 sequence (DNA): TGTGCCAGCAGAGCCGGGGGACAGGGCCGGGAGACCCAGTACTTC.

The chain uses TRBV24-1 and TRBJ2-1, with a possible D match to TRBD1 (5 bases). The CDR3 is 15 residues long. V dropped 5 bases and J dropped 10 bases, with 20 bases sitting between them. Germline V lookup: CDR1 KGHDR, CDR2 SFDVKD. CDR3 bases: TGTGCCACCAGTGCCCCCATGACAGAGTTAGGGGAGCAGTTCTTC. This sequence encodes CATSAPMTELGEQFF.